This T cell receptor (beta chain) came from a study of response to subunit inactivated influenza vaccine listed by TCRdb under 2018. Looking at the study overall: Deep quantitative profiling of the T cell receptor repertoire was used in the study to follow responses to a trivalent subunit inactivated influenza vaccine. Findings and caveats that apply to the study as a whole: It was suggested by the authors that each seasonal influenza vaccination may recruit only a limited number of new T cells.

From the cysteine up to the phenylalanine, the CDR3 has a length of 15 residues. Left in the record is the CDR3 DNA by itself, 45 bases read in frame from the first base. After removal of 4 bases from V and 3 bases from J, the junction retains 5 bases not matched to a gene. Per the germline V gene, MNHEY is the CDR1 and SVGEGT is the CDR2. The library was made by RT-PCR. TCRdb records Illumina HiSeq 2500 as the sequencer. Through fastp at Q25 and MiXCR, TCRdb rebuilt clones from the public reads, retaining in-frame beta chains. All rows with the same CDR3 protein become a single entry with the most common DNA and genes. The sample table lists a few hundred thousand distinct CDR3 sequences, 12% to 15% of them with a count of one. Over 8.5% of the sample is taken by the ten largest. Note on this clonotype: What antigen it recognizes has not been identified. No base qualities exist here, and no much larger clone lies one base off it.

Sequencing used PBMCs from blood, obtained roughly 12 days after vaccination. This chain joins TRBV6-2 or TRBV6-3 to TRBJ1-5; 8 junctional bases match TRBD1. The sequence came from a man aged 50 or older who received an inactivated influenza vaccine. Donor details come from another sample of the same person, matched by shared clones. The CDR3 in this case is CASSSDRVLNQPQHF. The DNA sequence is as follows: TGTGCCAGCAGTTCGGACAGGGTCCTCAATCAGCCCCAGCATTTT.